This TCR beta chain was found in a study of shared clonotypes between healthy human individuals. Concerning this clone: Its target is unknown.

Deletions cut 2 bases from V and 5 bases from J, with 13 bases between. CDR1 and CDR2 from the germline V gene are MDHEN and SYDVKM. This CDR3 spans 14 amino acids. Study results and limitations: Among donors, clonotype sharing was expected to be affected by sequencing depth.

When replicate PCRs were run on unsorted PBMC, they used about 300 ng DNA, approximately 28,000 T cell genomes. TCRdb's table, derived via immunoSEQ multiplex PCR, lists solely in-frame clones and lacks some. The sample consists of about half a million clones, more than 75% of them appearing once. This chain connects TRBV28 to TRBJ2-7; TRBD1 might be the D (6 bases). The material sequenced was PBMCs. The receptor was derived from a woman in her 40s in good health. Some clones in this sample may be carry-over from other donors' samples. Here the CDR3 DNA reads TGTGCCAGCAGTTTAGGACAGAGGCTCCACGAGCAGTACTTC. Translated, it gives CASSLGQRLHEQYF.